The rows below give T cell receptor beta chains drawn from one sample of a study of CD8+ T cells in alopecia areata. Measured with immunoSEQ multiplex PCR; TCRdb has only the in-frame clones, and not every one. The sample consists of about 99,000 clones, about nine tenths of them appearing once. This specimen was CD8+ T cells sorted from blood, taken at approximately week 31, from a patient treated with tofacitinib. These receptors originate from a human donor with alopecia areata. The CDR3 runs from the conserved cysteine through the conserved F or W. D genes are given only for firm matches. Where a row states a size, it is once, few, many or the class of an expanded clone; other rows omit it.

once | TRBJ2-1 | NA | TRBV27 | TGTGCCAGCAGTTTATCGATAGTAGGGGCATTCAATGAGCAGTTCTTC | CASSLSIVGAFNEQFF
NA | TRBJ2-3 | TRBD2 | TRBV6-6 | TGTGCCAGCGTCTTAGCGGGAGAAACAGATACGCAGTATTTT | CASVLAGETDTQYF
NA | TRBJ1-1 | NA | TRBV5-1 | TGCGCCAGCAGCCCGGGGGGTTCGATCGGAGAAGCTTTCTTT | CASSPGGSIGEAFF
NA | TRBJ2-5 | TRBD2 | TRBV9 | TGTGCCAGCAGCTTGGGACTAGCGGGGCCTAGTGGGACCCAGTACTTC | CASSLGLAGPSGTQYF
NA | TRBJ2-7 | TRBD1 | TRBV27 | TGTGCCAGCAGCGGTACAGGGGGCTCCTACGAGCAGTACTTC | CASSGTGGSYEQYF
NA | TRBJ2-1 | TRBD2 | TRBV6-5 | TGTGCCAGCAGTTACTCAATCAGCGGGAAGGATGAGCAGTTCTTC | CASSYSISGKDEQFF
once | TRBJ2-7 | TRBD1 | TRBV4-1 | TGCGCCAGCAGCCAAGAGGCGGGACAGGGGACCTACGAGCAGTACTTC | CASSQEAGQGTYEQYF
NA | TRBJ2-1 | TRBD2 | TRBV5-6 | TGTGCCAGCAGCTTGGCGGCGGGGGGTGCGTTCTTC | CASSLAAGGAFF
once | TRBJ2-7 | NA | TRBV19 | TGTGCCAGTAGTATCGCCGGGACATCCTACGAGCAGTACTTC | CASSIAGTSYEQYF
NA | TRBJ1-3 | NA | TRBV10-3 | TGTGCCACCGCACATTTTTCAGACCGCTCTGGAAACACCATATATTTT | CATAHFSDRSGNTIYF
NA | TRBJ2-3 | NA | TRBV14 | TGTGCCAGCAGCCAAGACCGTACAGCCCCCACAGATACGCAGTATTTT | CASSQDRTAPTDTQYF
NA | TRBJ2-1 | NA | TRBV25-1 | TGTGCCAGCAGTGAATACTCCCCGACTGATGAGCAGTTCTTC | CASSEYSPTDEQFF
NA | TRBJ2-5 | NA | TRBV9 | TGTGCCAGCAGCGTAGTCGGGGGAGAGGAGACCCAGTACTTC | CASSVVGGEETQYF
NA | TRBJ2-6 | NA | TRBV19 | TGTGCCAGTAGTCCGATGGCTGGGGCCAACGTCCTGACTTTC | CASSPMAGANVLTF
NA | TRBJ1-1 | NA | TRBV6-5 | TGTGCCAGCAGCCCCTGGCTGGAGAAGAACACTGAAGCTTTCTTT | CASSPWLEKNTEAFF
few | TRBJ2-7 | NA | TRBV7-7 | TGTGCTAGCAGCTTAGCACAGGGAAGGGCCTACGAGCAGTACTTC | CASSLAQGRAYEQYF
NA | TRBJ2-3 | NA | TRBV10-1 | TGCGCCAGCAGTGACGGGGGTGGCCGTTTGTATTTT | CASSDGGGRLYF
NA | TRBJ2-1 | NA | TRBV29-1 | TGCAGCGTTGAAGGGAGGTACAATGAGCAGTTCTTC | CSVEGRYNEQFF
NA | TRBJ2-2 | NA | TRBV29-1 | TGCAGCGTTGAAAACATAGCGAACACCGGGGAGCTGTTTTTT | CSVENIANTGELFF
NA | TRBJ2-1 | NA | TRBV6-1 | TGTGCCAGCAGTGAAAACGGGATGGTAGGAGGGCTGAATGAGCAGTTCTTC | CASSENGMVGGLNEQFF
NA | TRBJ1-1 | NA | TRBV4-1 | TGCGCCAGCAGCCCCCACGGACAGCCGGTGAACACTGAAGCTTTCTTT | CASSPHGQPVNTEAFF
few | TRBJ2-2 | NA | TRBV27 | TGTGCCAGCAGTGATATTATGGCCTTGAACACCGGGGAGCTGTTTTTT | CASSDIMALNTGELFF
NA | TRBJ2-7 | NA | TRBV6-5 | TGTGCCAGCAGTTACTCTATGCGGGGCTCCTACGAGCAGTACTTC | CASSYSMRGSYEQYF
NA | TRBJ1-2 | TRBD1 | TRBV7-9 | TGTGCCAGCAGCTCGGGACAGCCTAACTATGGCTACACCTTC | CASSSGQPNYGYTF
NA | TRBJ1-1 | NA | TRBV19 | TGTGCCAGTAATAGGGGCACTGAAGCTTTCTTT | CASNRGTEAFF
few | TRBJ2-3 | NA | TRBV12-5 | TGTGCTAGTGGTACCCCGCTGGGGAGAGGGACAGATACGCAGTATTTT | CASGTPLGRGTDTQYF
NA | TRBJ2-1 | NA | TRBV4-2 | TGTGCCAGCAGCCAAGATTGGGTCAGGAGCAATGAGCAGTTCTTC | CASSQDWVRSNEQFF
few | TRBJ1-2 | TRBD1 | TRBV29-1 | TGCAGCGTGGGAATCCGACCGGGACAGGGTCGGGACGGCTACACCTTC | CSVGIRPGQGRDGYTF
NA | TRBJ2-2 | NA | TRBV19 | TGTGCCAGTAGTATTGTAAACGGGGAGCTGTTTTTT | CASSIVNGELFF
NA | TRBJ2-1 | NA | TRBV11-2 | TGTGCCAGCAGGTCAGGTTGGGGCTCCTACAATGAGCAGTTCTTC | CASRSGWGSYNEQFF
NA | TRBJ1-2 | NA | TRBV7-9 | TGTGCCAGCAGGGACAGCTATGGCTACACCTTC | CASRDSYGYTF
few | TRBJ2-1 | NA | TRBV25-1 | TGTGCCAGCAGTGAGGGGTTAGGGGAGCAGTTCTTC | CASSEGLGEQFF
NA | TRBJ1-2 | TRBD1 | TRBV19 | TGTGCCAGTACCCTAGACAGGGACTATGGCTACACCTTC | CASTLDRDYGYTF
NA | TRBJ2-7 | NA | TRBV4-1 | TGCGCCAGCAGCCAAGACTACCGGGACCTGAGCTCCTACGAGCAGTACTTC | CASSQDYRDLSSYEQYF
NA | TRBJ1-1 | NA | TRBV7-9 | TGTGCCAGCAGCTTGACAATCACTGAAGCTTTCTTT | CASSLTITEAFF
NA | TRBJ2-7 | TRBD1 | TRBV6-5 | TGTGCCAGCAGTTACTCGAGACAGGGCCTCGACGAGCAGTACTTC | CASSYSRQGLDEQYF
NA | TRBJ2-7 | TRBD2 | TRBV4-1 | TGCGCCAGCAGCCAAGTAGGGCTAGCGGGTCTCAAGGACCACGAGCAGTACTTC | CASSQVGLAGLKDHEQYF
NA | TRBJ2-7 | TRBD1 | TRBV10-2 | TGCGCCAGCAGTGCGGGACAGACCTACGAGCAGTACTTC | CASSAGQTYEQYF
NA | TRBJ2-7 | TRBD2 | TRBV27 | TGTGCCAGCAGTACAGGACAGGAGACTAGCGGCTCCTACGAGCAGTACTTC | CASSTGQETSGSYEQYF
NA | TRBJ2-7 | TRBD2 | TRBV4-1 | TGCGCCAGCAGCCAGGGACTAGCGAACTACGAGCAGTACTTC | CASSQGLANYEQYF
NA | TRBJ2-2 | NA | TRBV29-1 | TGCAGCGTTGAGGGCCTAGGGAGCGCCGGGGAGCTGTTTTTT | CSVEGLGSAGELFF
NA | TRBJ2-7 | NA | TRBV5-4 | TGTGCCAGCAGCTTGAACCTAGGGGGTGCCGAGCAGTACTTC | CASSLNLGGAEQYF
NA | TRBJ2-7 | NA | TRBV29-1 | TGCAGCGTTGAATCAGGGGACTCCTACGAGCAGTACTTC | CSVESGDSYEQYF
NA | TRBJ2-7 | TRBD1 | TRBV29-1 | TGCAGCGGACGACAGGGTGAATTTGATGAGCAGTACTTC | CSGRQGEFDEQYF
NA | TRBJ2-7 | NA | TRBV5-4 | TGTGCCAGCAGCTTGGCCTCCACAAGCTACGAGCAGTACTTC | CASSLASTSYEQYF
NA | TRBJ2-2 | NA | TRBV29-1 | TGCAGCGTTGAAGTAGGGGTCCCCGGGGAGCTGTTTTTT | CSVEVGVPGELFF
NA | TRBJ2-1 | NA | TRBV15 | TGTGCCACCAGCAGAGGGGACAATGAGCAGTTCTTC | CATSRGDNEQFF
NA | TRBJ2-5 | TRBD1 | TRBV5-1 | TGCGCCAGCAGCGTCGGGACAGGGGGAGAGACCCAGTACTTC | CASSVGTGGETQYF
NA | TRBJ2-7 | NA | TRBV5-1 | TGCGCCAGCAGCTTGGGGAAGGGGTCCTACGAGCAGTACTTC | CASSLGKGSYEQYF
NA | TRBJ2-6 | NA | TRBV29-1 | TGCAGCGTTGATTCCGGCTCGGGGGCCAACGTCCTGACTTTC | CSVDSGSGANVLTF
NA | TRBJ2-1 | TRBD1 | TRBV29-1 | TGCAGCGTCGGCCGGGACAGTCCACTCAATGAGCAGTTCTTC | CSVGRDSPLNEQFF
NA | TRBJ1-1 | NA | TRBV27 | TGTGCCAGCAGTCCCGGGGTCAACACTGAAGCTTTCTTT | CASSPGVNTEAFF
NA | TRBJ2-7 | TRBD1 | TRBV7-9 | TGTGCCAGCAGCTCTCCGGGACAGGGTTACGAGCAGTACTTC | CASSSPGQGYEQYF
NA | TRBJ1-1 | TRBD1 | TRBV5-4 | TGTGCCAGCAGCTGGATGGCGGGACAGCCGAACACTGAAGCTTTCTTT | CASSWMAGQPNTEAFF